This T cell receptor beta chain stems from a study of siplizumab effects on memory and regulatory T cells. Study conclusions and caveats: Alloreactive CD4+ clones that could be mapped were on average about 64% Treg-derived with siplizumab, against about 25% in controls.

Generated by immunoSEQ multiplex PCR, the TCRdb table keeps only in-frame clones and is missing some. This repertoire shows approximately 100,000 clones, 85% to 95% found once; its top ten account for 12%. Trimming pared 5 bases from V and 7 bases from J, leaving 12 bases between. Germline V gives CDR1 MGHRA, CDR2 YSYEKL. The CDR3 contains 13 residues. As regards this clone: Its antigen is not identified.

The V and J genes are TRBV4-1 and TRBJ2-1; weak D call: TRBD2 (5 bases). The source is a human donor in good health. Specimen: non-Treg CD4+ T cells sorted from blood. The CDR3 sequence: CASSSRRENEQFF. The CDR3 DNA follows: TGCGCCAGCAGCTCGCGACGGGAAAATGAGCAGTTCTTC.